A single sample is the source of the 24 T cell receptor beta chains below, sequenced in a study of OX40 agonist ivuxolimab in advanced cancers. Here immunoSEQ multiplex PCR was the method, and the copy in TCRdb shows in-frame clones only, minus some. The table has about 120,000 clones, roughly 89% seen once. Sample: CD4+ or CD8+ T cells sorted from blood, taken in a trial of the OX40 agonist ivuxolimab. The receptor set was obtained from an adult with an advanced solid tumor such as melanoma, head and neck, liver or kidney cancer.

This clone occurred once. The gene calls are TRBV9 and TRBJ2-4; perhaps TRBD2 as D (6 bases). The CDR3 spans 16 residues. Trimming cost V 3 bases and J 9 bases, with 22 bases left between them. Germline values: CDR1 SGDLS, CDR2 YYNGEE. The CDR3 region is CASSDRECLYFAIQYF. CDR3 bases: TGTGCCAGCAGCGACCGGGAGTGTCTTTATTTCGCCATTCAGTACTTC. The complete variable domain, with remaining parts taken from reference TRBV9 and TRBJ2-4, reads DSGVTQTPKHLITATGQRVTLRCSPRSGDLSVYWYQQSLDQGLQFLIQYYNGEERAKGNILERFSAQQFPDLHSELNLSSLELGDSALYFCASSDRECLYFAIQYFGAGTRLSVL.

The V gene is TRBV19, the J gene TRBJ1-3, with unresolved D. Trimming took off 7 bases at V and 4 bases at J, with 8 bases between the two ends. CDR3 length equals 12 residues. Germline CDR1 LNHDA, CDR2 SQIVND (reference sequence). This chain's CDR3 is CASMLPGNTIYF. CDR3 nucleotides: TGTGCCAGTATGCTCCCCGGAAACACCATATATTTT.

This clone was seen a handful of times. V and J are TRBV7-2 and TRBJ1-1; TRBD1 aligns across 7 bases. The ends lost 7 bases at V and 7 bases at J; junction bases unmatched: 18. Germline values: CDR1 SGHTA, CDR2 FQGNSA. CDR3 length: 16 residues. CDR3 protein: CASKGTVTGRLNEAFF. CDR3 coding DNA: TGTGCCAGCAAAGGGACGGTGACAGGGCGTTTGAATGAAGCTTTCTTT.

CDR3: CASSSLRGDSYNEQFF. The DNA for the CDR3 is TGTGCCAGCAGCTCTCTGCGGGGGGACTCCTACAATGAGCAGTTCTTC. The chain uses TRBV11-2 and TRBJ2-1; the match to TRBD2 covers 8 bases. The CDR3 runs 16 residues. J was trimmed by 0 bases and V by 4 bases; bases with no gene match: 5. The germline V gene has CDR1 SGHAT and CDR2 FQNNGV. Based on the CDR3 plus reference TRBV11-2 and TRBJ2-1, the full variable domain is EAGVAQSPRYKIIEKRQSVAFWCNPISGHATLYWYQQILGQGPKLLIQFQNNGVVDDSQLPKDRFSAERLKGVDSTLKIQPAKLEDSAVYLCASSSLRGDSYNEQFFGPGTRLTVL.

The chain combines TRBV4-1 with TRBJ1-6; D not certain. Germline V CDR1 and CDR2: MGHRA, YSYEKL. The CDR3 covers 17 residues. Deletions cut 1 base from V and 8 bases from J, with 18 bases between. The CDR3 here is CASSQGGVGPTDSPLHF. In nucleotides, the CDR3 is TGCGCCAGCAGCCAAGGTGGAGTAGGGCCAACGGATTCACCCCTCCACTTT.

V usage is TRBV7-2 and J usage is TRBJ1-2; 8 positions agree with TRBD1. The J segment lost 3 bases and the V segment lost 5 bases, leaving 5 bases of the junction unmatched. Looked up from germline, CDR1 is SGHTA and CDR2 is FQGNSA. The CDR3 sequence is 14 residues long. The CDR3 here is CASSKQGEDYGYTF. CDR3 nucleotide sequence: TGTGCCAGCAGCAAACAGGGGGAGGACTATGGCTACACCTTC.

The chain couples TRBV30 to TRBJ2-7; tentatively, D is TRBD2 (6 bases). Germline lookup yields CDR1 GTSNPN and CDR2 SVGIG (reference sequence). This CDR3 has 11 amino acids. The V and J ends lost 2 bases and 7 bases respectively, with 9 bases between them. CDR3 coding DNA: TGTGCCTGGAGTATTGGGGGGGAGCAGTACTTC. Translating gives CAWSIGGEQYF.

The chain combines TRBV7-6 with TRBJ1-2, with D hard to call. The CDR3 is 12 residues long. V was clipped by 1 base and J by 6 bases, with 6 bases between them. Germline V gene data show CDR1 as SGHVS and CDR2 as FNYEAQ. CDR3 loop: CASSLVGDGYTF. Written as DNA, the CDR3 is TGTGCCAGCAGCTTAGTAGGAGATGGCTACACCTTC.

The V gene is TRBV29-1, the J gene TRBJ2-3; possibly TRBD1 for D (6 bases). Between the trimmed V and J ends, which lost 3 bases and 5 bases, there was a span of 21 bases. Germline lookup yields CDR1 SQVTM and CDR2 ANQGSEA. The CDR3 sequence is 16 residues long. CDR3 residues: CSVDQGIGLFEDTQYF. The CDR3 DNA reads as TGCAGCGTTGATCAGGGGATTGGACTGTTTGAAGATACGCAGTATTTT.

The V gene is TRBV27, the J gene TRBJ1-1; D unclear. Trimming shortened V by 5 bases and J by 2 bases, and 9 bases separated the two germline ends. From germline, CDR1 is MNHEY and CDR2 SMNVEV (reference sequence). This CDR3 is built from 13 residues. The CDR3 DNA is TGTGCCAGCAGTAGATGGATTAACACTGAAGCTTTCTTT. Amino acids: CASSRWINTEAFF.

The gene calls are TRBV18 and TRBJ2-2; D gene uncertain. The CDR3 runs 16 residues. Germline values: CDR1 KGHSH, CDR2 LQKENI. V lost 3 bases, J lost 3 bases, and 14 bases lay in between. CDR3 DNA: TGTGCCAGCTCACCCACGCGTAAGGCAGACACCGGGGAGCTGTTTTTT. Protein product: CASSPTRKADTGELFF.

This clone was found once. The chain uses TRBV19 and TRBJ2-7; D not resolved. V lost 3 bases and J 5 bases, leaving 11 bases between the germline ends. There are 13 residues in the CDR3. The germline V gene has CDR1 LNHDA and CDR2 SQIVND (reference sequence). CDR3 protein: CASSIRRFNEQYF. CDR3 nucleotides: TGTGCCAGTAGTATCAGACGGTTCAACGAGCAGTACTTC.

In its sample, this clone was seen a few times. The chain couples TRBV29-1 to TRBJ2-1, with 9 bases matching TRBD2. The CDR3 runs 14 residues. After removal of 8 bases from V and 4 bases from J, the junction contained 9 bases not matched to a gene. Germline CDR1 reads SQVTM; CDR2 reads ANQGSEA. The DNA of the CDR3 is TGCAGCTCAGGGAGCGGGGGGATTTACAATGAGCAGTTCTTC. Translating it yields CSSGSGGIYNEQFF.

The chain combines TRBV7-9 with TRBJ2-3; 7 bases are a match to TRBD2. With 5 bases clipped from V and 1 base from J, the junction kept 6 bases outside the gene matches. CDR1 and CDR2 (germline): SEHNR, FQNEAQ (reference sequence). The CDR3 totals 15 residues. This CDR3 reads CASSRRGSGTDTQYF. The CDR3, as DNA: TGTGCCAGCAGCCGGCGGGGGTCGGGCACAGATACGCAGTATTTT.

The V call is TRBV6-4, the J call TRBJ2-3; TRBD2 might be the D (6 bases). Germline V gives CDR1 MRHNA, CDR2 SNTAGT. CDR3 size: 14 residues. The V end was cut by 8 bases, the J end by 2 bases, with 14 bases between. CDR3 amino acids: CASSSVGDTDTQYF. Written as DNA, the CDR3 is TGTGCCAGCTCTAGCGTCGGGGACACAGATACGCAGTATTTT.

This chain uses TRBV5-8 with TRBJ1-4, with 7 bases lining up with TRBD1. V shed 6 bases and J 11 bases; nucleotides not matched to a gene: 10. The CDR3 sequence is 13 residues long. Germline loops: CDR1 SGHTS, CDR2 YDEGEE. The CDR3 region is CASTQGGGGKLFF. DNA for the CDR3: TGTGCCAGCACTCAGGGGGGCGGCGGGAAACTGTTTTTT.

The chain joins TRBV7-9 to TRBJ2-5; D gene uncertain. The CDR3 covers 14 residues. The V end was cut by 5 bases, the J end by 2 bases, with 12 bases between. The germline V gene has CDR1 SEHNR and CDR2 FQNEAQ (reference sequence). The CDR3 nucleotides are TGTGCCAGCAGCCCCCCCCCTAGGCAAGAGACCCAGTACTTC. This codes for CASSPPPRQETQYF.

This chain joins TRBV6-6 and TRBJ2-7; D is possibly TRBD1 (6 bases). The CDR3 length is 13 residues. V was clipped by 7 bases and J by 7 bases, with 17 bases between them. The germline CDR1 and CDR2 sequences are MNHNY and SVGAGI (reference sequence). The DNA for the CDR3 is TGTGCCAGCACTCCCGGACAGCAAGGAGAGCAGTACTTC. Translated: CASTPGQQGEQYF.

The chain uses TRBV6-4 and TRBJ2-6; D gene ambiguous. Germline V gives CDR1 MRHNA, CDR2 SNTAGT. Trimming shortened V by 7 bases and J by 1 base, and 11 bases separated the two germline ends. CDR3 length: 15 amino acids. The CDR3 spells CASNPPESGANVLTF. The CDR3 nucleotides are TGTGCCAGCAACCCCCCTGAGTCTGGGGCCAACGTCCTGACTTTC.

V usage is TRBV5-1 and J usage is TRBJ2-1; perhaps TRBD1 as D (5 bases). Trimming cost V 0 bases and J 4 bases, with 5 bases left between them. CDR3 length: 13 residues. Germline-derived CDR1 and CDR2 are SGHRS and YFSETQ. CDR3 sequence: CASSLDRYNEQFF. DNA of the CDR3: TGCGCCAGCAGCTTGGACAGGTACAATGAGCAGTTCTTC.

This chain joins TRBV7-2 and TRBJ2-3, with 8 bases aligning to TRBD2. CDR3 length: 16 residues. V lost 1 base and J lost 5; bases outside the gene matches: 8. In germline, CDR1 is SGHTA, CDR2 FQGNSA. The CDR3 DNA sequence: TGTGCCAGCAGCTTAGTGGCGGGAGGAGGAGGAGATACGCAGTATTTT. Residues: CASSLVAGGGGDTQYF.

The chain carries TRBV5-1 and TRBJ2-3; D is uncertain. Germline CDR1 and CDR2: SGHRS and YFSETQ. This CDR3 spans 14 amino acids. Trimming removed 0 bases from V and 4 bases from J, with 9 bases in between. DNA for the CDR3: TGCGCCAGCAGCTTGGCGGCAAGAGCAGATACGCAGTATTTT. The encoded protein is CASSLAARADTQYF.

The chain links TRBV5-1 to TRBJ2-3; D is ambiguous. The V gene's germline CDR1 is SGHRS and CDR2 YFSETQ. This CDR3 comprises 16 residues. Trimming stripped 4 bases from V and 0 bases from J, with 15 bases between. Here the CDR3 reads CASSARLLPSTDTQYF. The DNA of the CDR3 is TGCGCCAGCAGCGCTAGACTCCTACCTAGCACAGATACGCAGTATTTT. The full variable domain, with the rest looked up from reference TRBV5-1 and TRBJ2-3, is KAGVTQTPRYLIKTRGQQVTLSCSPISGHRSVSWYQQTPGQGLQFLFEYFSETQRNKGNFPGRFSGRQFSNSRSEMNVSTLELGDSALYLCASSARLLPSTDTQYFGPGTRLTVL.

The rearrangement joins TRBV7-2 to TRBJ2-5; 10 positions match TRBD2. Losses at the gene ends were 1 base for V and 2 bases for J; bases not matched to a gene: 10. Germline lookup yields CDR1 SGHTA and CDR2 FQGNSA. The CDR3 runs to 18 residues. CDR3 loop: CASSLVPSGGVLQETQYF. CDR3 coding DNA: TGTGCCAGCAGCTTAGTCCCTAGCGGGGGAGTTCTACAAGAGACCCAGTACTTC.